This entry is about one T cell receptor beta chain. The antigen remains unidentified. V trimming: 0 bases; J trimming: 4 bases; junction bases outside the gene matches: 1. The CDR3 extends over 15 amino acids. Germline V gene data show CDR1 as SGHTA and CDR2 as FQGNSA. This specimen comes from a study of T cell repertoires in cytomegalovirus infection. Study-level background: Both recently identified HLA-C-restricted and well-studied HLA-B-restricted CMV epitopes were used in the study. Indications of both CMV infection and matching HLA type were provided by public TCR beta signatures.

A single record per CDR3 protein comes from TCRdb applying MiXCR to the reads. The data hold 450,000 to 550,000 distinct CDR3 sequences, with under 55% observed a single time. Whole-study results and caveats: CMV-specific HLA-C-restricted TCR beta clonotypes dominated the ex vivo response. Public TCR beta family frequency separated CMV-and-HLA carriers, including in an independent cohort.

Sequencing was performed on cultured PBMCs, taken from culture after CMV antigen stimulation. This rearrangement joins TRBV7-2 to TRBJ2-5; 11 positions agree with TRBD2. The receptor comes from a human donor in good health (CMV status not recorded). Some clones in this sample may be carry-over from other donors' samples. The CDR3 nucleotides read TGTGCCAGCAGCTTAGCCGGGACTAGCGGAGAGACCCAGTACTTC. It is translated as CASSLAGTSGETQYF.